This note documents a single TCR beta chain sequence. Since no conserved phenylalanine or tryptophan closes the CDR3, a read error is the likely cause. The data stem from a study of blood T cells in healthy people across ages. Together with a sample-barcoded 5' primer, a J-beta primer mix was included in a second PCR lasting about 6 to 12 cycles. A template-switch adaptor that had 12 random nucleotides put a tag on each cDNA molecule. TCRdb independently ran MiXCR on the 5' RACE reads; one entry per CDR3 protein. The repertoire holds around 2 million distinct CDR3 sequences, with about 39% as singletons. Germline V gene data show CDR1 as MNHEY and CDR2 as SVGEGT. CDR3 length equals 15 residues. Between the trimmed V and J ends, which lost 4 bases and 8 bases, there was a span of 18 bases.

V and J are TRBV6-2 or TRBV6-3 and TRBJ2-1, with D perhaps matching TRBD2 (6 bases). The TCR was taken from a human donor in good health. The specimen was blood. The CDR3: CASSCEGQGLDEQFL. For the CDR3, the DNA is TGTGCCAGCAGTTGCGAGGGGCAGGGACTGGATGAGCAGTTCCTC.